The source of this T cell receptor (beta chain) is a study of blood T cells in healthy people across ages. CDR1 and CDR2 (germline): LGHNA, YNFKEQ. The CDR3 has 14 residues. Trimming cost V 1 base and J 4 bases, with 8 bases left between them. A second PCR of 7 to 11 cycles used a sample-barcoded 5' primer and a J-beta primer mix. Via MiXCR, TCRdb re-called the 5' RACE reads, giving one row per CDR3 protein. The profile shows hundreds of thousands of distinct CDR3 sequences, approximately 25% of them singletons. Study-level results: The fall in TCR beta diversity per million T cells was roughly linear with age. Those diversity estimates obtained from one million T cells were thought to be underestimates.

A note on this clonotype: Its antigen is unknown.

The same specimen was also included in a second study, on T cells of mothers and their children. From that paper: Nine systemically healthy Caucasian donors: three mothers, six children. Overlap ran slightly, non-significantly higher for related than unrelated mother-child pairs.

The chain recombines TRBV4-2 with TRBJ2-1, with D unresolved. This receptor was identified in a boy younger than 18 in good health. Sequencing input: blood. The DNA of the CDR3 is TGTGCCAGCAGCCAAGTATCAGAATACAATGAGCAGTTCTTC. This gives the protein CASSQVSEYNEQFF.